The sequence of this T cell receptor beta chain was determined in a study of blood T cell repertoires in COVID-19. Study as a whole: The analysed material was cDNA or gDNA that came from T cells, B-cell-depleted T cells, or PBMCs.

Looked up from germline, CDR1 is SNHLY and CDR2 is FYNNEI. Trimming pared 4 bases from V and 4 bases from J, leaving 17 bases between. This CDR3 contains 16 residues. All enrollees were about 18 to 95 years old and from around 25 US areas. Participant reports of clinical history set cohort assignment. Donors in Cohort 3 who had recovered were those with two negative PCRs, healthcare professional clearance, or resolution of their symptoms. The protocol was immunoSEQ multiplex PCR, while the TCRdb copy is restricted to in-frame clones and leaves out a portion. Of more than 200,000 clones in the sample, 86% were seen once.

V usage is TRBV2 and J usage is TRBJ1-5, with D hard to call. Sample: PBMCs or T cells enriched from blood (not recorded which). The clonotype was recovered from a man aged 40-50 years who had recovered from COVID-19. The CDR3 reads CASSARVEDPNQPQHF. The CDR3 region has the DNA TGTGCCAGCAGTGCCCGGGTCGAAGACCCGAATCAGCCCCAGCATTTT.